The clone carrying this T cell receptor (beta chain) has only a few counts. Seattle's cohort entered during active infection and was followed longitudinally. The sample originates from a study of blood T cell repertoires in COVID-19. Study at large: From T cells, B-cell-depleted T cells, or PBMCs came the material, which was cDNA or gDNA.

Clones were sequenced by immunoSEQ multiplex PCR, and TCRdb holds only the in-frame ones, with some missing. Here the sample spans 290,000 or so clones, roughly nine tenths being singletons. CDR3 length: 13 residues. Trimming took off 2 bases at V and 4 bases at J, with 9 bases between the two ends. The germline CDR1 and CDR2 sequences are GTSNPN and SVGIG (reference sequence). Sequencing was performed on peripheral blood. This TCR derives from a woman in her 30s with COVID-19, enrolled during active disease. This chain connects TRBV30 to TRBJ1-3; D not certain. CDR3 in amino acids: CAWSYQRGNTIYF. CDR3 in DNA: TGTGCCTGGAGTTACCAGCGGGGAAACACCATATATTTT.